The 31 T cell receptor beta chains given below trace back to one sample, sequenced in a study of tumor-infiltrating lymphocytes in primary liver carcinoma. From unsorted bulk tissue weighing 20-30 mg, DNA and RNA were co-extracted. Researchers generated TCR beta cDNA from roughly 520 ng of total RNA, relying on a constant-region primer. Researchers made the TCR beta libraries by running three nested multiplex PCR rounds with slightly modified ARM-PCR. The first two PCR rounds used TRBV1-TRBV30 forward primers with a C-beta reverse primer, around 10 cycles each. TCRdb re-analysed the multiplex PCR reads in MiXCR, keeping a single row per CDR3 protein. Seen here are 150,000 to 200,000 distinct CDR3 sequences, around four fifths observed once, and the top ten hold around a sixth. Material: tumor tissue from primary liver carcinoma. Receptor source: a middle-aged man with primary liver carcinoma and hepatitis B virus infection.

As to this clonotype: At one of its ends the junction is not consistent with the germline gene, which may arise from a read error. The J gene is TRBJ2-3, the V gene TRBV5-5, with 12 positions matching TRBD2. CDR1 and CDR2 from the germline V gene are SGHKS and YYEKEE (reference sequence). This CDR3 has 17 residues. The CDR3, as DNA: TGTGCCAGCCGCCCGACCGAGACTAGCGGGAGTGGAGATATGCAGTATTTT. Protein sequence: CASRPTETSGSGDMQYF. Full variable domain (missing parts from reference TRBV5-5 and TRBJ2-3): DAGVTQSPTHLIKTRGQQVTLRCSPISGHKSVSWYQQVLGQGPQFIFQYYEKEERGRGNFPDRFSARQFPNYSSELNVNALLLGDSALYLCASRPTETSGSGDMQYFGPGTRLTVL.

Note on this clonotype: The junction shows a germline mismatch at one end, possibly a read error. The chain uses TRBV6-5 and TRBJ2-2; weak D call: TRBD2 (6 bases). Germline V lookup: CDR1 MNHEY, CDR2 SVGAGI. The CDR3 consists of 14 residues. The CDR3 sequence: CAISYSRKREKLLF. DNA of the CDR3: TGTGCCATCAGTTACTCGAGGAAACGGGAGAAGCTGCTTTTT.

Regarding this clonotype: At one end the junction does not follow the germline gene, possibly because of a read error. The V gene is TRBV4-2, the J gene TRBJ2-1; 8 positions agree with TRBD2. The CDR3 runs to 17 residues. The germline CDR1 and CDR2 sequences are LGHNA and YNFKEQ. CDR3 amino acids: CANSPRGSLAGNNEQFF. The CDR3 DNA follows: TGTGCCAACAGCCCTAGAGGTTCGCTAGCGGGTAACAATGAGCAATTCTTC.

A word on this clonotype: The junction departs from the called germline gene at one end, perhaps through a read error. This rearrangement joins TRBV11-2 to TRBJ1-4; D possibly corresponds to TRBD1 (6 bases). The germline V gene encodes CDR1 SGHAT and CDR2 FQNNGV. CDR3 size: 14 residues. In DNA, the CDR3 is TGTGCCAGCACCTTATATCATGGGGGGCTCAGGCTGTTTTTT. Its translation is CASTLYHGGLRLFF. Drawing the rest from reference TRBV11-2 and TRBJ1-4, the complete variable domain is EAGVAQSPRYKIIEKRQSVAFWCNPISGHATLYWYQQILGQGPKLLIQFQNNGVVDDSQLPKDRFSAERLKGVDSTLKIQPAKLEDSAVYLCASTLYHGGLRLFFGSGTQLSVL.

Note on this clonotype: It is likely a read error, because the conserved phenylalanine at the end of the CDR3 is missing. The V and J genes are TRBV28 and TRBJ1-5; D is possibly TRBD1 (5 bases). Germline CDR1 and CDR2: MDHEN and SYDVKM. This CDR3 spans 15 amino acids. V was clipped by 6 bases and J by 8 bases, with 20 bases between them. CDR3 sequence: CASRVGLSSHKPQHS. DNA for the CDR3: TGTGCCAGCAGGGTGGGACTAAGTAGCCATAAGCCCCAGCATTCT.

The chain couples TRBV29-1 to TRBJ2-1; D is undetermined. Looked up from germline, CDR1 is SQVTM and CDR2 is ANQGSEA. The V gene lost 3 bases and the J gene lost 11 bases, with 11 bases spanning the gap. The length of the CDR3 is 11 residues. This CDR3 reads CSVDSPRQQFF. The CDR3 coding sequence is TGCAGCGTTGACTCCCCGCGGCAGCAGTTCTTC.

The V gene is TRBV29-1, the J gene TRBJ2-1, with 13 nucleotides matching TRBD2. This CDR3 is 15 amino acids long. The germline V gene has CDR1 SQVTM and CDR2 ANQGSEA. V trimming: 3 bases; J trimming: 10 bases; junction bases outside the gene matches: 9. The CDR3 is CSVDETSGRTWEQFF. In DNA, the CDR3 is TGCAGCGTTGACGAGACTAGCGGGAGGACATGGGAGCAGTTCTTC.

V gene TRBV12-3 or TRBV12-4 combines with J gene TRBJ2-1; 7 nucleotides match TRBD1. With 7 bases clipped from V and 12 bases from J, the junction kept 21 bases outside the gene matches. The CDR3 spans 16 residues. Here the CDR3 DNA reads TGTGCCAGCACTCCGCGGACAGGAGGCACACCGGGTAGGCAGTTCTTC. This encodes CASTPRTGGTPGRQFF.

A note on this clonotype: The CDR3 carries no conserved terminal phenylalanine or tryptophan, so it likely arises from a read error. The CDR3 region is CASSLTGVSEQFI. The CDR3 DNA follows: TGCGCCAGCAGCTTAACAGGGGTGAGTGAGCAGTTCATC. The chain recombines TRBV5-1 with TRBJ2-1; 7 nucleotides line up with TRBD1. J gave up 9 bases and V 2 bases, and 5 bases lay outside the gene matches. CDR1 and CDR2 (germline): SGHRS, YFSETQ. The CDR3 is 13 amino acids.

This clonotype has at least ten counts. The gene calls are TRBV11-2 and TRBJ1-2; possibly TRBD1 for D (6 bases). Germline-derived CDR1 and CDR2 are SGHAT and FQNNGV. V was clipped by 7 bases and J by 8 bases, with 17 bases between them. The CDR3 spans 13 residues. In nucleotides, the CDR3 is TGTGCCAGCATCCCGGGGGCAGGGCGGGGCTACACCTTC. Its translation is CASIPGAGRGYTF.

This clonotype was recorded only once. Since no conserved phenylalanine or tryptophan closes the CDR3, a read error is the likely cause. The DNA is omitted, as the CDR3 cannot be located on it reliably, and the CDR3 follows TCRdb's listing. The chain joins TRBV11-2 to TRBJ1-5; the D segment call TRBD1 is taken from the table without a DNA check. The V gene's germline CDR1 is SGHAT and CDR2 FQNNGV. The CDR3 has 16 amino acids, counting both end residues. CDR3: CASSLGDTGWAQPQHL.

Concerning this clonotype itself: The conserved closing phenylalanine or tryptophan is absent in this CDR3, likely reflecting a read error. The chain couples TRBV6-6 to TRBJ1-1; D uncertain. CDR3 size: 17 residues. CDR1 and CDR2 (germline): MNHNY, SVGAGI (reference sequence). Deletions cut 0 bases from V and 11 bases from J, with 25 bases between. The CDR3 reads CASSYSSAEADIKEAFY. CDR3 DNA sequence: TGTGCCAGCAGTTACTCGAGCGCGGAGGCGGATATTAAGGAGGCTTTCTAT.

On this clonotype: The junction does not match germline at one end; this may be a read error. V is TRBV5-4 and J is TRBJ1-1, with D maybe TRBD1 (6 bases). Per the germline V gene, CDR1 is SGHNT and CDR2 is YYREEE (reference sequence). The CDR3 is 17 residues long. The CDR3 nucleotides read TGTGCCAACAGCTTGGGTTGGGGGGCAGTGGGGAAAACTGAAGCTTTCTTT. This gives the protein CANSLGWGAVGKTEAFF.

J is TRBJ2-5 and V is TRBV11-2; no firm D call. From germline, CDR1 is SGHAT and CDR2 FQNNGV. Trimming pared 6 bases from V and 1 base from J, leaving 12 bases between. The CDR3 covers 14 residues. CDR3 in DNA: TGTGCCAGCAGTCCGGCCGGGTGCCAAGAGACCCAGTACTTC. It translates to CASSPAGCQETQYF.

As regards this clonotype: Compared with germline, one end of the junction differs, possibly owing to a read error. The V and J genes are TRBV6-5 and TRBJ1-2; D may be TRBD1 (5 bases). Germline values: CDR1 MNHEY, CDR2 SVGAGI. This CDR3 has 13 residues. Here the CDR3 DNA reads TGTGCCAGCAGCCAGGACAACGCGAGCGGCTACACATTC. Residues: CASSQDNASGYTF.

Regarding this clonotype: The junction departs from germline at one end; a sequencing error may be responsible. The chain recombines TRBV12-3 or TRBV12-4 with TRBJ1-5, with D possibly being TRBD1 (6 bases). This CDR3 has 14 residues. The CDR3 DNA reads as TGTGCCAGTAGTTTGGGGGCTACCAATAAGCCCCAGAATTTT. Translating gives CASSLGATNKPQNF.

The V gene is TRBV11-2, the J gene TRBJ2-5; D perhaps matches TRBD1 (5 bases). Germline V gene sequence: CDR1 SGHAT, CDR2 FQNNGV. V lost 5 bases and J 5 bases, leaving 27 bases between the germline ends. The CDR3 totals 18 residues. The CDR3 sequence is CASSPNLIQGIGRETQYF. The DNA of the CDR3 is TGTGCCAGCAGCCCTAACTTAATCCAGGGTATTGGGCGGGAGACCCAGTACTTC.

Worth noting for this clonotype: Since a much larger clone is just one base distant, this may be a read error. This chain joins TRBV7-9 and TRBJ2-1; D is perhaps TRBD1 (6 bases). The germline CDR1 and CDR2 sequences are SEHNR and FQNEAQ (reference sequence). The CDR3 length is 15 residues. The ends were cut back, 6 bases at V and 8 bases at J, with 20 bases in the middle. CDR3 region: CASSIQGGPGDEQFF. The CDR3, as DNA: TGTGCCAGCAGTATCCAAGGGGGTCCAGGGGATGAGCAGTTCTTC.

About this clonotype: Since a much larger clone is just one base distant, this may be a read error. The CDR3 DNA reads TGCGCCAGCAGCTTGGCGGGCAGGCGTAGCAGAGATACGCAGTATTTT. It encodes CASSLAGRRSRDTQYF. The chain joins TRBV5-1 to TRBJ2-3; D not resolved. CDR3 length: 16 amino acids. Germline-derived CDR1 and CDR2 are SGHRS and YFSETQ.

With regard to this clonotype: A read error may be the cause here, since a much bigger clone is one base away. The V call is TRBV28, the J call TRBJ2-7; D uncertain. The CDR3 is 13 amino acids. Trimming stripped 4 bases from V and 10 bases from J, with 17 bases between. Germline V gene data show CDR1 as MDHEN and CDR2 as SYDVKM. CDR3 coding DNA: TGTGCCAGCAGTTCGGATAGTAACGGGTTCCAGTACTTC. Translating gives CASSSDSNGFQYF.

A word on this clonotype: An end of the junction differs from the germline gene, which may be a read error. The chain carries TRBV28 and TRBJ1-2; D not resolved. The CDR3 spans 14 residues. The germline gives CDR1 MDHEN, CDR2 SYDVKM. CDR3 loop: CAGRLTESTQGYTF. CDR3 coding DNA: TGTGCCGGCAGACTAACCGAGTCAACGCAGGGCTACACCTTC.

As regards this clonotype: The CDR3 end shows no conserved phenylalanine or tryptophan, and so a read error is likely. This rearrangement joins TRBV6-1 to TRBJ1-1; D is possibly TRBD1 (5 bases). The CDR3 has 11 residues. Germline CDR1 and CDR2: MNHNS and SASEGT. Trimming removed 9 bases at V and 1 base at J, with 6 bases between. The CDR3 DNA is TGTGCCAGTGACAGGAACACTGAAGCTTTCCTT. Amino acid sequence: CASDRNTEAFL.

This clonotype was seen just once. This likely comes from a read error, as the CDR3 has no conserved phenylalanine or tryptophan at its end. The DNA is left out, because the CDR3 cannot be placed on it with certainty; the CDR3 is given as TCRdb lists it. The chain couples TRBV29-1 to TRBJ2-7; TRBD2 was called by the table and not checked on the DNA. Germline V lookup: CDR1 SQVTM, CDR2 ANQGSEA. With termini counted, the CDR3 has 13 amino acids. CDR3 protein: CSVGPSGRDEQYL.

Remarks on this clonotype: Given a much more abundant clone one base away, this may be a read error. CDR3 nucleotide sequence: TGTGCCAGCTCTAGGTCGGGGGGCTACACCTTC. Protein product: CASSRSGGYTF. The genes are TRBV28 and TRBJ1-2; D uncertain. Per germline, CDR1 MDHEN and CDR2 SYDVKM. The CDR3 consists of 11 residues. V was clipped by 8 bases and J by 8 bases, with 12 bases between them.

This clonotype came up many times. The CDR3 DNA reads as TGTGCCAGCAGCCTTTCGGAGGGGAACACTGAAGCTTTCTTT. This gives the protein CASSLSEGNTEAFF. This chain uses TRBV7-8 with TRBJ1-1, with unresolved D. The CDR3 runs to 14 residues. The germline CDR1 and CDR2 sequences are SGHVS and FQNEAQ. The V and J ends lost 5 bases and 1 base respectively, with 11 bases between them.

Of note for this clonotype: Germline and junction disagree at one end, which may indicate a read error. V is TRBV4-2 and J is TRBJ2-5; unclear D gene. Looked up from germline, CDR1 is LGHNA and CDR2 is YNFKEQ. This CDR3 spans 15 amino acids. CDR3 loop: CASSQDLRSVESQYF. The CDR3 DNA follows: TGTGCCAGCAGCCAAGACCTGAGATCGGTGGAGAGCCAGTACTTC.

Of note for this clonotype: This clone may be a read error of a much larger clone one base away. CDR3 residues: CSVETIGVVRFF. The CDR3 DNA is TGCAGCGTTGAAACCATCGGGGTTGTAAGGTTCTTC. The rearrangement links TRBV29-1 to TRBJ2-1, with a weak D call TRBD2 (5 bases). CDR3 length equals 12 residues. Trimming removed 2 bases at V and 15 bases at J, with 17 bases between. CDR1 is SQVTM, CDR2 ANQGSEA, per germline.

On this clonotype itself: Mismatch with germline at one junction end may stem from a read error. The rearrangement joins TRBV28 to TRBJ2-3; 7 nucleotides agree with TRBD2. The CDR3 has 16 amino acids. Germline lookup yields CDR1 MDHEN and CDR2 SYDVKM. CDR3 bases: TGTGCCAGCAGTCGTCGTCCCGTAGCGGGCACAGAAACGCAGTATTTT. This translates into CASSRRPVAGTETQYF.

For this clonotype: A read error is likely, as this CDR3 ends without the conserved phenylalanine or tryptophan. The genes are TRBV5-6 and TRBJ2-1, with 8 bases matching TRBD1. The CDR3 spans 14 residues. The V segment lost 4 bases and the J segment 5 bases; nucleotides outside the gene matches: 5. Looked up from germline, CDR1 is SGHDT and CDR2 is YYEEEE. This chain's CDR3 is CASSGTGADNEQFL. CDR3 nucleotide sequence: TGTGCCAGCAGCGGGACAGGAGCGGACAATGAGCAGTTCCTC.

Worth noting for this clonotype: An end of the junction does not agree with germline; a read error may underlie this. The genes are TRBV28 and TRBJ1-6; D is perhaps TRBD1 (5 bases). The CDR3 totals 18 residues. Looked up from germline, CDR1 is MDHEN and CDR2 is SYDVKM. The CDR3 sequence is CASQPGAGGEMENSPLHF. The CDR3 DNA follows: TGTGCCAGTCAACCCGGGGCAGGAGGCGAGATGGAGAATTCACCCCTTCACTTT.

This clonotype was counted many times. The chain joins TRBV5-1 to TRBJ2-2, with no clear D. The CDR3 spans 14 residues. The V gene lost 0 bases and the J gene lost 2 bases, with 5 bases spanning the gap. CDR1 is SGHRS and CDR2 is YFSETQ in the germline V gene. The CDR3 region has the DNA TGCGCCAGCAGCTTGGAACCCAACACCGGGGAGCTGTTTTTT. It translates to CASSLEPNTGELFF.